A single sample gave rise to the 28 T cell receptor beta chains below, sequenced in a study of tumor-infiltrating lymphocytes in primary liver carcinoma. cDNA specific to TCR beta was made from approximately 0.55 ug of total RNA, with a constant-region primer employed for priming. Each TCR beta library was derived from three nested multiplex PCR rounds that employed slightly modified ARM-PCR. In the first two PCR rounds, TRBV1-TRBV30 forward primers were paired with a C-beta reverse primer, and each round lasted roughly 9 cycles. TCRdb re-analysed the multiplex PCR reads in MiXCR, keeping a single row per CDR3 protein. Of around 99,000 distinct CDR3 sequences in the sample, about 73% were seen once. Co-extraction yielded RNA and DNA from around 20-30 mg of unsorted bulk tissue. Sample: tumor-adjacent normal liver tissue. These receptors were taken from a man aged 35-49 years with primary liver carcinoma and hepatitis B virus infection.

The chain carries TRBV11-1 and TRBJ2-3; 11 bases align to TRBD2. V trimming: 5 bases; J trimming: 0 bases; junction bases outside the gene matches: 4. The CDR3 consists of 16 residues. Germline V gene data show CDR1 as SGHAT and CDR2 as FQDESV (reference sequence). The CDR3 DNA is TGTGCCAGCAGCAATGGACTAGCGGGTAGCACAGATACGCAGTATTTT. Translating it yields CASSNGLAGSTDTQYF.

Concerning this clonotype: At one of its ends the junction is not consistent with the germline gene, which may arise from a read error. This sequence joins TRBV11-2 and TRBJ2-1, with D possibly TRBD1 on 5 matching bases. Germline V gene data show CDR1 as SGHAT and CDR2 as FQNNGV. The CDR3 length is 14 residues. CDR3 nucleotide sequence: TGTGTCAGCAGCTATGGGGCAGCGTACAATGAGCAGTTGTTC. Protein sequence: CVSSYGAAYNEQLF.

As concerns this clonotype: A much larger clone differs from this one at a single base, so this may be a read error. The conserved closing phenylalanine or tryptophan is absent in this CDR3, likely reflecting a read error. This sequence joins TRBV10-3 and TRBJ2-2; TRBD1 agrees at 12 bases. V lost 4 bases and J lost 8; bases outside the gene matches: 8. CDR3 length: 16 residues. Looked up from germline, CDR1 is ENHRY and CDR2 is SYGVKD. The CDR3 sequence: CAISGTGTGGVGELFY. The CDR3 nucleotides read TGTGCCATCAGTGGTACCGGGACAGGGGGCGTTGGGGAGCTGTTTTAT.

In regard to this clonotype: The junction shows a germline mismatch at one end, possibly a read error. This chain joins TRBV28 and TRBJ1-1; no firm D call. The CDR3 loop spans 12 amino acids. Germline CDR1 and CDR2: MDHEN and SYDVKM. The CDR3 nucleotides read TGTGTCAGCAGTTCTCATGACACGCTAGGTTTCTTT. Translated: CVSSSHDTLGFF.

A remark on this clonotype: Germline is not matched at one junction end, which may reflect a read error. The CDR3 DNA follows: TGTACCAGCAGTTTACAGGACGGCACAGATACGCTGTATTTT. Its protein product is CTSSLQDGTDTLYF. V and J are TRBV12-3 or TRBV12-4 and TRBJ2-3; a possible D gene is TRBD1 (5 bases). The CDR3 is 14 residues long.

Note on this clonotype: With a much larger clone just one base away, this may be a read error. The rearrangement joins TRBV6-1 to TRBJ1-2, with D hard to call. Germline assignment: CDR1 MNHNS and CDR2 SASEGT. This CDR3 region has 14 residues. As DNA, the CDR3 is TGTACCAGCAGTGAAGGCACCTTCCACTATGGCTACACCTTC. Encoded protein: CTSSEGTFHYGYTF.

The rearrangement links TRBV11-2 to TRBJ2-5; no clear D. The germline gives CDR1 SGHAT, CDR2 FQNNGV. V was trimmed by 6 bases and J by 0 bases, leaving 11 bases between them. CDR3 size: 14 residues. The CDR3 spells CASRRHYHQETQYF. DNA of the CDR3: TGTGCCAGCAGGCGGCACTACCACCAAGAGACCCAGTACTTC. Supplemented by reference TRBV11-2 and TRBJ2-5, the full variable domain reads EAGVAQSPRYKIIEKRQSVAFWCNPISGHATLYWYQQILGQGPKLLIQFQNNGVVDDSQLPKDRFSAERLKGVDSTLKIQPAKLEDSAVYLCASRRHYHQETQYFGPGTRLLVL.

This clonotype turned up a few times. CDR3 loop: CASSADLRDGRSNEKLFF. As DNA, the CDR3 is TGTGCCAGCAGCGCTGACCTCCGGGACGGGCGATCTAATGAAAAACTGTTTTTT. The chain uses TRBV11-2 and TRBJ1-4; maybe TRBD1 (5 bases). The germline CDR1 and CDR2 sequences are SGHAT and FQNNGV. The V and J ends lost 5 bases and 3 bases respectively, with 22 bases between them. The CDR3 loop spans 18 amino acids.

The table lists this clonotype with a count of one. The chain recombines TRBV4-2 with TRBJ2-1, with D perhaps matching TRBD1 or TRBD2 (5 bases each). V was clipped by 4 bases and J by 13 bases, with 17 bases between them. Germline lookup yields CDR1 LGHNA and CDR2 YNFKEQ. The CDR3 contains 13 residues. DNA for the CDR3: TGTGCCAGCAGCCTGTCTCTGGGGGACCGACAGTTCTTC. It specifies CASSLSLGDRQFF.

This clonotype is labeled medium-sized. The rearrangement links TRBV11-2 to TRBJ1-1; no definite D call. CDR1 is SGHAT and CDR2 is FQNNGV in the germline V gene. This CDR3 region has 10 residues. V was cut by 8 bases and J by 8 bases, with 9 bases left in between. CDR3 protein: CASWGGEAFF. Written as DNA, the CDR3 is TGTGCCAGCTGGGGAGGGGAAGCTTTCTTT. Variable domain in full (rest from reference TRBV11-2 and TRBJ1-1): EAGVAQSPRYKIIEKRQSVAFWCNPISGHATLYWYQQILGQGPKLLIQFQNNGVVDDSQLPKDRFSAERLKGVDSTLKIQPAKLEDSAVYLCASWGGEAFFGQGTRLTVV.

This clonotype was counted ten times or more. The chain employs TRBV6-5 and TRBJ2-1; D is perhaps TRBD2 (5 bases). This CDR3 has 14 residues. Germline V CDR1 and CDR2: MNHEY, SVGAGI. Trimming took off 2 bases at V and 2 bases at J, with 7 bases between the two ends. The DNA of the CDR3 is TGTGCCAGCAGTTACGGCGGGCCCTACAATGAGCAGTTCTTC. It encodes CASSYGGPYNEQFF.

Concerning this clonotype: Compared with germline, one end of the junction differs, possibly owing to a read error. The chain has TRBV6-5 and TRBJ2-2; D may match TRBD1 or TRBD2 (5 bases each). CDR3 length equals 14 residues. Germline lookup yields CDR1 MNHEY and CDR2 SVGAGI. The CDR3 spells CVSSREQNIGELFF. The CDR3 region has the DNA TGTGTCAGCAGCAGGGAGCAGAACATCGGGGAGCTGTTTTTT.

On this clonotype: This may arise from a read error, as a much more abundant clone is one base away. The chain uses TRBV5-4 and TRBJ2-1, with 7 positions matching TRBD2. CDR3 length: 16 residues. CDR1 is SGHNT, CDR2 YYREEE, per germline (reference sequence). CDR3 in DNA: TGTACCAGCAGTTCCTCAGGGTGGGGAGGGAACAATGAGCAGTTCTTC. Its translation is CTSSSSGWGGNNEQFF.

In its sample, this clonotype was seen many times. CDR3: CSVLLAGSQETQYF. The DNA of the CDR3 is TGCAGCGTCCTACTAGCGGGATCCCAAGAGACCCAGTACTTC. This chain connects TRBV29-1 to TRBJ2-5; 10 nucleotides line up with TRBD2. Germline V gives CDR1 SQVTM, CDR2 ANQGSEA. Trimming at V came to 6 bases and at J to 1 base, leaving 5 bases not matched to a gene. The CDR3 length is 14 residues.

As to this clonotype: An end of the junction does not agree with germline; a read error may underlie this. V gene TRBV11-2 combines with J gene TRBJ2-7; 7 bases are a match to TRBD2. The germline CDR1 and CDR2 sequences are SGHAT and FQNNGV. The CDR3 has 14 amino acids. In nucleotides, the CDR3 is TGTACCAGTGCGACTCAGCGGGGTTCCTACGAGCAGTACTTC. Its protein is CTSATQRGSYEQYF.

In this sample, this clonotype turned up once. This chain uses TRBV6-6 with TRBJ2-5; D uncertain. The CDR3 extends over 15 amino acids. Trimming stripped 2 bases from V and 4 bases from J, with 14 bases between. CDR1 and CDR2 from the germline V gene are MNHNY and SVGAGI (reference sequence). The DNA for the CDR3 is TGTGCCAGCAGTTACATCCTTCCTCATCTAGAGACCCAGTACTTC. Residues: CASSYILPHLETQYF.

This clonotype occurred many times. The V call is TRBV10-1, the J call TRBJ2-7; possibly TRBD1 for D (6 bases). Germline V lookup: CDR1 WNHNN, CDR2 SYGVQD (reference sequence). Deletions cut 4 bases from V and 2 bases from J, with 9 bases between. This CDR3 is 13 amino acids long. The CDR3 reads CASSASGAYEQYF. As DNA, the CDR3 is TGCGCCAGCAGTGCCTCAGGGGCCTACGAGCAGTACTTC.

A note on this clonotype: Relative to the germline gene, one junction end is altered; a read error may explain this. The chain joins TRBV5-6 to TRBJ2-1; maybe TRBD2 (6 bases). This CDR3 spans 17 amino acids. Germline loops: CDR1 SGHDT, CDR2 YYEEEE. As DNA, the CDR3 is TGTGCCAGCAGCTTCTATAGCGGAGCCAGGTCCTACAATGAGCAGCTCTTC. It is translated as CASSFYSGARSYNEQLF.

This clonotype was recorded at least ten times. The chain carries TRBV5-1 and TRBJ2-1; D possibly uses TRBD1 or TRBD2 (5 bases each). The germline V gene has CDR1 SGHRS and CDR2 YFSETQ. Trimming shortened V by 4 bases and J by 7 bases, and 9 bases separated the two germline ends. CDR3 length: 12 amino acids. Here the CDR3 DNA reads TGCGCCAGCAGCCTCAGGGAGAATGAGCAGTTCTTC. The encoded protein is CASSLRENEQFF.

This clonotype was seen ten or more times. This chain uses TRBV29-1 with TRBJ2-5; D unresolved. This CDR3 spans 12 amino acids. V was trimmed by 6 bases and J by 5 bases, leaving 13 bases between them. CDR1 SQVTM and CDR2 ANQGSEA come from the germline V gene. Written as DNA, the CDR3 is TGCAGCGTGGTATGGGTCGGGGAGACCCAGTACTTC. As protein: CSVVWVGETQYF.

The chain recombines TRBV7-9 with TRBJ2-1; TRBD2 is a possible D gene (6 bases). The CDR3 sequence is 17 residues long. CDR1 and CDR2 from the germline V gene are SEHNR and FQNEAQ (reference sequence). The V end lost 5 bases, the J end lost 0 bases, and 17 bases lay between the germline ends. The CDR3 DNA reads as TGTGCCAGCAGCAGATGGGACTTTAGACGCTCCTACAATGAGCAGTTCTTC. Residues: CASSRWDFRRSYNEQFF. The full variable domain, rest sourced from reference TRBV7-9 and TRBJ2-1, is DTGVSQNPRHKITKRGQNVTFRCDPISEHNRLYWYRQTLGQGPEFLTYFQNEAQLEKSRLLSDRFSAERPKGSFSTLEIQRTEQGDSAMYLCASSRWDFRRSYNEQFFGPGTRLTVL.

Of note for this clonotype: A read error may produce the germline difference seen at one junction end. This sequence joins TRBV6-5 and TRBJ1-1; tentatively, D is TRBD1 (5 bases). The CDR3 runs to 15 residues. Germline values: CDR1 MNHEY, CDR2 SVGAGI. CDR3 region: CASSYGGGGPTDALF. DNA of the CDR3: TGTGCCAGCAGTTATGGTGGGGGAGGCCCTACTGATGCTTTATTT.

Regarding this clonotype: Without the conserved terminal phenylalanine or tryptophan, this CDR3 likely stems from a read error. The DNA is left out, because the CDR3 cannot be placed on it with certainty; the CDR3 is given as TCRdb lists it. The V call is TRBV6-5, the J call TRBJ2-5; the table gives TRBD2 as D, unverified against the DNA. The CDR3 numbers 14 amino acids, ends counted. CDR1 and CDR2 (germline): MNHEY, SVGAGI. CDR3 amino acids: CASSLGTSGKTEYL.

Comment on this clonotype: The junction and the germline gene differ at one end; a read error may be behind it. The V call is TRBV11-2, the J call TRBJ2-5; D is possibly TRBD2 (6 bases). There are 17 residues in the CDR3. The germline V gene has CDR1 SGHAT and CDR2 FQNNGV. The CDR3 DNA sequence: TGTTCCAGCAGCTTATACCCGGGGGTAGCGGCACAAGAGACCCAGTACTTC. Its protein product is CSSSLYPGVAAQETQYF. Combining the CDR3 with reference TRBV11-2 and TRBJ2-5 gives the whole variable domain EAGVAQSPRYKIIEKRQSVAFWCNPISGHATLYWYQQILGQGPKLLIQFQNNGVVDDSQLPKDRFSAERLKGVDSTLKIQPAKLEDSAVYLCSSSLYPGVAAQETQYFGPGTRLLVL.

The chain is built from TRBV6-5 and TRBJ2-7; D gene unclear. There are 13 residues in the CDR3. V lost 2 bases and J lost 5, with 10 bases in between. CDR1 is MNHEY and CDR2 is SVGAGI in the germline V gene. CDR3: CASSYIGGDEQYF. The CDR3 DNA is TGTGCCAGCAGTTACATAGGTGGCGACGAGCAGTACTTC.

The chain joins TRBV7-2 to TRBJ2-7; D not certain. Trimming took 5 bases from V and 1 from J, leaving 12 bases between them. Germline V gene data show CDR1 as SGHTA and CDR2 as FQGNSA. This CDR3 is 14 amino acids long. CDR3 in amino acids: CASSVHSSSYEQYF. For the CDR3, the DNA is TGTGCCAGCAGCGTCCACTCTTCTTCCTACGAGCAGTACTTC. Looking up the rest from reference TRBV7-2 and TRBJ2-7 gives the full variable domain: GAGVSQSPSNKVTEKGKDVELRCDPISGHTALYWYRQSLGQGLEFLIYFQGNSAPDKSGLPSDRFSAERTGGSVSTLTIQRTQQEDSAVYLCASSVHSSSYEQYFGPGTRLTVT.

The chain links TRBV11-2 to TRBJ2-7; D tentatively fits TRBD1 or TRBD2 (5 bases each). The CDR3 has 13 residues. Germline V gives CDR1 SGHAT, CDR2 FQNNGV. Deletions cut 7 bases from V and 7 bases from J, with 17 bases between. This CDR3 is CASNVRTWGEQYF. The CDR3 DNA reads as TGTGCCAGCAACGTCAGGACATGGGGGGAGCAGTACTTC.

The V call is TRBV2, the J call TRBJ2-7, with D possibly TRBD2 on 5 matching bases. CDR3 length equals 13 residues. Germline V gives CDR1 SNHLY, CDR2 FYNNEI. Trimming took 3 bases from V and 3 from J, leaving 9 bases between them. The CDR3 DNA sequence: TGTGCCAGCAGTGAGAAGCGGAACTACGAGCAGTACTTC. This codes for CASSEKRNYEQYF.